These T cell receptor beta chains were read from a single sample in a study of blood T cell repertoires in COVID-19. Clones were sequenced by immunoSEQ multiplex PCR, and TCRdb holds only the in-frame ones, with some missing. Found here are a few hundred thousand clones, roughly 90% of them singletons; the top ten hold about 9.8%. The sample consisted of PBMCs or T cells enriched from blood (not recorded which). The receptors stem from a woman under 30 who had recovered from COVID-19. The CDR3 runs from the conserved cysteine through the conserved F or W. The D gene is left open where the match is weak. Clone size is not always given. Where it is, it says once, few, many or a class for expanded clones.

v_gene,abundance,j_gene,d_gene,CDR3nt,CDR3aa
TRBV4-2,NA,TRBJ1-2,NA,TGTGCCAGCAGCCAAGATGAAGGCGGGGGCTGGGGCTATGGCTACACCTTC,CASSQDEGGGWGYGYTF
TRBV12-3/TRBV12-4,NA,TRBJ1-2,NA,TGTGCCAGCAGCGGGGGGGTTAGCTATGGCTACACCTTC,CASSGGVSYGYTF
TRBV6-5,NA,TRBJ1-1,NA,TGTGCCAGCAGTTACTCTTACGGTCTTGAAGCTTTCTTT,CASSYSYGLEAFF
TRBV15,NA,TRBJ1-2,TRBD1,TGTGCCACCAGCAGACGAGACAGGGTGGACTATGGCTACACCTTC,CATSRRDRVDYGYTF
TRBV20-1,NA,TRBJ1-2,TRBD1,TGCAGTGCTGGGACAGACTATGGCTACACCTTC,CSAGTDYGYTF
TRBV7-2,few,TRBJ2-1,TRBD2,TGTGCCAGCAGCTTAGGACTAGCGGGAGATGAGCAGTTCTTC,CASSLGLAGDEQFF
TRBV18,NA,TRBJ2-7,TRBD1,TGTGCCAGCTCTCTGGACAGGGCACACGAGCAGTACTTC,CASSLDRAHEQYF
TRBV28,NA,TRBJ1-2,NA,TGTGCCAGCAGTTTTACTACAACCTATGGCTACACCTTC,CASSFTTTYGYTF
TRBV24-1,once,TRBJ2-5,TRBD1,TGTGCCACCAGTGATCCCAGACAGGGGGCGACGCAGACCCAGTACTTC,CATSDPRQGATQTQYF
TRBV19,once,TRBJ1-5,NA,TGTGCCAGTAGCATGGCCTCGGGGGATAGGCCCCAGCATTTT,CASSMASGDRPQHF
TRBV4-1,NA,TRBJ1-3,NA,TGCGCCAGCAGCCAAGGGGCCGGAGGGTCCATATATTTT,CASSQGAGGSIYF
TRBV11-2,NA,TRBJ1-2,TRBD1,TGTGCCAGCAGCGCTAGGGGGCCGAGCTATGGCTACACCTTC,CASSARGPSYGYTF
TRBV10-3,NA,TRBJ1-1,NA,TGTGCCATCAGAGCCGGGAGCACTGAAGCTTTCTTT,CAIRAGSTEAFF
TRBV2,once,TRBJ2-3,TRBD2,TGTGCCAGCAGTGGATCCCTAGCGGGGGCTCTAGGACGGACAGATACGCAGTATTTT,CASSGSLAGALGRTDTQYF
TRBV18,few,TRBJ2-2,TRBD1,TGTGCCAGCTCAGAGAGACAGGGGAACACCGGGGAGCTGTTTTTT,CASSERQGNTGELFF
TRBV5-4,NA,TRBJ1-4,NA,TGTGCCAGCAGCTTGGATGCGGGGAGGGAAAAACTGTTTTTT,CASSLDAGREKLFF
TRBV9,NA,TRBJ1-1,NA,TGTGCCAGCAGCGTCATGGACAGTCGGAACACTGAAGCTTTCTTT,CASSVMDSRNTEAFF
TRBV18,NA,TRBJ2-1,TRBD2,TGTGCCAGCTCACTAACCGGGACTAGCGGCTACAATGAGCAGTTCTTC,CASSLTGTSGYNEQFF
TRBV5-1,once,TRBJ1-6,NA,TGCGCCAGCAGCTTGGAAGGGTCGGGAGATTCACCCCTCCACTTT,CASSLEGSGDSPLHF
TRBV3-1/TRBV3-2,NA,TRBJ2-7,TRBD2,TGTGCCAGCAGCCAAGATGTCCCAGCGGGAGGCCGGGATGTAGCCTACGAGCAGTACTTC,CASSQDVPAGGRDVAYEQYF
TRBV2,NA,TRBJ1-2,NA,TGTGCCAGCAGGGACCGACCGGGGTACAGTAACTATGGCTACACCTTC,CASRDRPGYSNYGYTF
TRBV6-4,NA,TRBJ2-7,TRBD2,TGTGCCAGCAGTGACTCTTACGGGCGGGAGGCCTCCTACGAGCAGTACTTC,CASSDSYGREASYEQYF
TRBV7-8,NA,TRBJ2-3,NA,TGTGCCGGATCCCGGGACTCACGCACCCTTAGCACAGATACGCAGTATTTT,CAGSRDSRTLSTDTQYF
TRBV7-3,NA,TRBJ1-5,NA,TGTGCCAGCAGCTTAACGCTCAGGGCGGACAATCAGCCCCAGCATTTT,CASSLTLRADNQPQHF
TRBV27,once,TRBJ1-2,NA,TGTGCCAGCAGTTTATCCAAGGGATCTCCCGGGAGAGGCTACACCTTC,CASSLSKGSPGRGYTF
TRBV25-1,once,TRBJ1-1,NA,TGTGCCAGCAGTGATTCCCTGACAGGGAACACTGAAGCTTTCTTT,CASSDSLTGNTEAFF
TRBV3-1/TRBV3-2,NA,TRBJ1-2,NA,TGTGCCAGCAGCCAAGATGGTACGAGAGCGTATGGCTACACCTTC,CASSQDGTRAYGYTF
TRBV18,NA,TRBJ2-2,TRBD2,TGTGCCAGCTCACCATTAGCGGTTCGCGGGGGCACCGGGGAGCTGTTTTTT,CASSPLAVRGGTGELFF
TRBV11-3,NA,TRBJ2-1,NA,TGTGCCAGCAGCTTAGAAGAGGGCAGCGGGCAGTTCTTC,CASSLEEGSGQFF
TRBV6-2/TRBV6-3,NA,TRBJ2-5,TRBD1,TGTGCCAGCAGTCACCCGGGACAGGGCGAGACCCAGTACTTC,CASSHPGQGETQYF